One TCR beta chain is described in this entry. V was pared by 5 bases and J by 7 bases, with 6 bases between. The CDR3 runs 12 residues. In germline, CDR1 is SNHLY, CDR2 FYNNEI. Study processing details: Reference gene primer amplification yielded estimated nucleated cell counts. Repertoires were generated with immunoSEQ multiplex PCR, while TCRdb's copy carries only in-frame clones and drops some. D and trimming come from the DNA, and the V and J calls and clone size come from that table. The sample has 86,000 or so clones; around 85% are singletons. The sample belongs to a study of blood T cell repertoires in COVID-19. The overall study: PBMCs, B-cell-depleted T cells, or T cells provided the cDNA or gDNA that made up the material.

This chain joins TRBV2 and TRBJ1-6; a weak D match, TRBD1 (5 bases). The clonotype comes from a man between 65 and 85 years old with acute or convalescent COVID-19. Specimen: peripheral blood. CDR3 DNA sequence: TGTGCCAGCAGTCGACAGAATTCACCCCTCCACTTT. It specifies CASSRQNSPLHF.